The 19 T cell receptor beta chains presented below share a single source sample, sequenced in a study of OX40 agonist ivuxolimab in advanced cancers. Libraries were prepared through the immunoSEQ multiplex PCR assay. Not all clones reach the TCRdb copy of this immuneACCESS table, which keeps in-frame sequences only. Checked studies attribute under half of the gap to unresolved V genes and leave the rest unexplained. The sample profile shows approximately 57,000 clones; approximately 86% of them were found once. The top ten hold approximately 10% of the sample. The input for sequencing was CD4+ or CD8+ T cells sorted from blood, taken in a trial of the OX40 agonist ivuxolimab. The receptors come from an adult with an advanced solid tumor such as melanoma, head and neck, liver or kidney cancer.

This CDR3 reads CASSYSISTLGDEQFF. The CDR3, as DNA: TGTGCCAGCAGTTACTCGATTTCGACGCTGGGTGATGAGCAGTTCTTC. The chain carries TRBV6-5 and TRBJ2-1; D is uncertain. CDR3 length: 16 amino acids. CDR1 is MNHEY and CDR2 is SVGAGI in the germline V gene. V was trimmed by 0 bases and J by 8 bases, leaving 17 bases between them.

The chain uses TRBV7-2 and TRBJ2-1; TRBD2 aligns across 8 bases. Trimming at V came to 2 bases and at J to 7 bases, leaving 13 bases not matched to a gene. Germline V gene data show CDR1 as SGHTA and CDR2 as FQGNSA. CDR3 size: 17 residues. The CDR3 bases are TGTGCCAGCAGCTTATTTGGCACTAGCGGAGCAGGAAATGAGCAGTTCTTC. This codes for CASSLFGTSGAGNEQFF.

The rearrangement links TRBV6-6 to TRBJ1-1; 9 bases are shared with TRBD1. CDR1 is MNHNY and CDR2 is SVGAGI in the germline V gene (reference sequence). The CDR3 contains 12 residues. The V and J ends lost 10 bases and 4 bases, in that order; junction bases with no gene match: 4. The CDR3 loop is CATLTGGTEAFF. As DNA, the CDR3 is TGTGCCACACTGACAGGGGGCACTGAAGCTTTCTTT.

This chain joins TRBV2 and TRBJ2-3, with D possibly matching TRBD2 (5 bases). The CDR3 has 14 amino acids. Trimming cost V 0 bases and J 5 bases, with 9 bases left between them. Germline CDR1 SNHLY, CDR2 FYNNEI. This chain's CDR3 is CASSEALAKDTQYF. CDR3 DNA: TGTGCCAGCAGTGAAGCCCTAGCTAAAGATACGCAGTATTTT.

V is TRBV10-3 and J is TRBJ2-5; D perhaps matches TRBD2 (5 bases). There are 12 residues in the CDR3. CDR1 is ENHRY, CDR2 SYGVKD, per germline. The V gene lost 10 bases and the J gene lost 5 bases, with 14 bases spanning the gap. The CDR3 DNA sequence: TGTGCCACTCTCGGGGATCAGGAGACCCAGTACTTC. Its protein product is CATLGDQETQYF.

The V and J genes are TRBV27 and TRBJ2-3, with D possibly TRBD2 on 5 matching bases. The CDR3 is made up of 15 amino acids. CDR1 and CDR2 from the germline V gene are MNHEY and SMNVEV (reference sequence). The ends were cut back, 6 bases at V and 6 bases at J, with 19 bases in the middle. CDR3 amino acids: CASRLAQWGVDTQYF. CDR3 nucleotide sequence: TGTGCCAGCAGGTTAGCCCAATGGGGAGTGGATACGCAGTATTTT.

The chain combines TRBV5-4 with TRBJ1-3; D ambiguous. The germline V gene encodes CDR1 SGHNT and CDR2 YYREEE (reference sequence). V lost 2 bases and J 1 base, leaving 1 base between the germline ends. CDR3 length: 12 amino acids. CDR3 protein: CASSFSGNTIYF. CDR3 DNA: TGTGCCAGCAGCTTTTCTGGAAACACCATATATTTT.

CDR3 DNA sequence: TGTGCCAGCAGCCCGGAGGGATTTGCAGATACGCAGTATTTT. Translating gives CASSPEGFADTQYF. The gene calls are TRBV5-4 and TRBJ2-3, with D possibly being TRBD2 (6 bases). This CDR3 comprises 14 residues. Germline CDR1 SGHNT, CDR2 YYREEE (reference sequence). Trimming took off 4 bases at V and 4 bases at J, with 13 bases between the two ends. The variable domain in full, completed from reference TRBV5-4 and TRBJ2-3, reads ETGVTQSPTHLIKTRGQQVTLRCSSQSGHNTVSWYQQALGQGPQFIFQYYREEENGRGNFPPRFSGLQFPNYSSELNVNALELDDSALYLCASSPEGFADTQYFGPGTRLTVL.

The genes are TRBV7-2 and TRBJ2-1, with D perhaps matching TRBD1 or TRBD2 (5 bases each). The CDR3 covers 15 residues. The germline V gene has CDR1 SGHTA and CDR2 FQGNSA. With 0 bases removed from V and 1 base from J, the gap between germline ends came to 7 bases. CDR3 in amino acids: CASSLAGDSYNEQFF. The CDR3, as DNA: TGTGCCAGCAGCTTAGCGGGGGATTCCTACAATGAGCAGTTCTTC.

This clone has more than one count but fewer than ten. The chain links TRBV27 to TRBJ2-1, with D unresolved. CDR3 size: 15 residues. CDR1 is MNHEY and CDR2 is SMNVEV in the germline V gene (reference sequence). V lost 7 bases to trimming and J lost 5 bases, with 18 bases between them. The CDR3 sequence: CASTSLPLIDNEQFF. In DNA form, the CDR3 reads TGTGCCAGCACCTCTCTCCCCCTAATTGACAATGAGCAGTTCTTC.

The J gene is TRBJ2-7, the V gene TRBV2; D is possibly TRBD2 (6 bases). CDR3 size: 18 residues. Looked up from germline, CDR1 is SNHLY and CDR2 is FYNNEI. The V and J ends lost 8 bases and 12 bases respectively, with 38 bases between them. The CDR3 nucleotides are TGTGCCAGCGTGAGACAGTCCCTACGAGCAGCCCGATCTACCGGGGGGTACGTC. This codes for CASVRQSLRAARSTGGYV.

The CDR3 coding sequence is TGCGCCAGCAGTGAGAGAAACACTGAAGCTTTCTTT. It specifies CASSERNTEAFF. This sequence joins TRBV10-1 and TRBJ1-1; no definite D call. The germline CDR1 and CDR2 sequences are WNHNN and SYGVQD (reference sequence). V dropped 2 bases and J dropped 2 bases, with 3 bases sitting between them. The CDR3 contains 12 residues.

CDR3 loop: CASSYLTGDYGYTF. The CDR3 region has the DNA TGTGCCAGCAGCTACCTGACAGGGGACTATGGCTACACCTTC. The rearrangement uses TRBV5-5 and TRBJ1-2; 8 bases are a match to TRBD1. This CDR3 comprises 14 residues. V lost 3 bases and J lost 3; bases outside the gene matches: 4. Germline V gene data show CDR1 as SGHKS and CDR2 as YYEKEE (reference sequence).

The chain uses TRBV2 and TRBJ1-2; D unresolved. The CDR3 is made up of 12 amino acids. Germline loops: CDR1 SNHLY, CDR2 FYNNEI. Trimming shortened V by 10 bases and J by 4 bases, and 13 bases separated the two germline ends. In DNA, the CDR3 is TGTGCCACCCTCGCGGGCCCCTATGGCTACACCTTC. Protein product: CATLAGPYGYTF.

The chain uses TRBV5-5 and TRBJ1-2, with D maybe TRBD1 (5 bases). V shed 4 bases and J shed 7 bases, with 14 bases lying between them. Germline lookup yields CDR1 SGHKS and CDR2 YYEKEE (reference sequence). The length of the CDR3 is 13 residues. CDR3 in amino acids: CASSLPGQGGYTF. The CDR3, as DNA: TGTGCCAGCAGCCTTCCAGGGCAGGGTGGCTACACCTTC.

V and J are TRBV19 and TRBJ1-2, with TRBD1 identical over 8 bases. Germline loops: CDR1 LNHDA, CDR2 SQIVND (reference sequence). The CDR3 spans 14 residues. The ends lost 5 bases at V and 5 bases at J; junction bases unmatched: 7. CDR3 sequence reads: CASSPGQGPYGYTF. CDR3 coding DNA: TGTGCCAGTAGTCCTGGACAGGGACCGTATGGCTACACCTTC. The complete variable domain, with remaining parts taken from reference TRBV19 and TRBJ1-2, reads DGGITQSPKYLFRKEGQNVTLSCEQNLNHDAMYWYRQDPGQGLRLIYYSQIVNDFQKGDIAEGYSVSREKKESFPLTVTSAQKNPTAFYLCASSPGQGPYGYTFGSGTRLTVV.

The J gene is TRBJ2-7, the V gene TRBV29-1; possibly TRBD2 for D (6 bases). The CDR3 has 15 amino acids. Germline V CDR1 and CDR2: SQVTM, ANQGSEA. Trimming cost V 1 base and J 1 base, with 14 bases left between them. CDR3 sequence reads: CSVEVAREESYEQYF. The CDR3 DNA sequence: TGCAGCGTTGAAGTCGCCAGGGAGGAATCCTACGAGCAGTACTTC.

The J gene is TRBJ2-2, the V gene TRBV7-8; perhaps TRBD1 as D (7 bases). The ends were cut back, 1 base at V and 4 bases at J, with 10 bases in the middle. The CDR3 spans 15 residues. Germline CDR1 and CDR2: SGHVS and FQNEAQ. CDR3 protein: CASSLGQGGTGELFF. For the CDR3, the DNA is TGTGCCAGCAGCTTAGGTCAGGGGGGCACCGGGGAGCTGTTTTTT.

CDR3 sequence reads: CASSQDWPFYGYTF. DNA of the CDR3: TGCGCCAGCAGCCAAGATTGGCCTTTCTATGGCTACACCTTC. The genes are TRBV4-1 and TRBJ1-2; D is unresolved. CDR1 is MGHRA and CDR2 is YSYEKL in the germline V gene. CDR3 length: 14 amino acids. V was cut by 0 bases and J by 4 bases, with 9 bases left in between.